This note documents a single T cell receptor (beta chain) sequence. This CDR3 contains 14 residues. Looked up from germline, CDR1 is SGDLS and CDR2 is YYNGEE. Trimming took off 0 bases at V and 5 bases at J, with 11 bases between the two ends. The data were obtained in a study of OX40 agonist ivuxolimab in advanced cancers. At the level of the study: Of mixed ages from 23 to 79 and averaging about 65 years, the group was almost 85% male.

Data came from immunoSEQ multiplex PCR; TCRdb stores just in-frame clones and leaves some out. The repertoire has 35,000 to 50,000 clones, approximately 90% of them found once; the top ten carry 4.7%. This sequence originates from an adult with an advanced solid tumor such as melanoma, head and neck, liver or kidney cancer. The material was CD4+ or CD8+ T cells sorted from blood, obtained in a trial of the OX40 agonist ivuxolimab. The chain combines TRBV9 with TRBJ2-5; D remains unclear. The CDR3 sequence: CASSVGLSRETQYF. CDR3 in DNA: TGTGCCAGCAGCGTAGGGCTCTCACGGGAGACCCAGTACTTC.